The clone carrying this T cell receptor (beta chain) was seen only once. Original analysis: Reference gene primer amplification yielded estimated nucleated cell counts. Using immunoSEQ multiplex PCR, the repertoire was profiled, and TCRdb retains in-frame clones only, with some absent. Clone size and V and J calls were adopted from that table, with D and trimming inferred from the DNA. The table records approximately 500,000 clones, approximately 85% of them present only once. This entry belongs to a study of blood T cell repertoires in COVID-19. As for the study in general: The United States, Italy and Spain were the sources of the acute and convalescent COVID-19 samples. The analysed material was cDNA or gDNA that came from T cells, B-cell-depleted T cells, or PBMCs.

Sequencing was carried out using peripheral blood. This TCR came from a human donor in a cohort sampled during active COVID-19.

CDR3 coding DNA: TGTGCCAGCAGCTTGGGACCGGGACAGGGTGAAGAGACCCAGTACTTC. The encoded protein is CASSLGPGQGEETQYF. The chain uses TRBV7-9 and TRBJ2-5; the match to TRBD1 covers 9 bases. Germline CDR1 SEHNR, CDR2 FQNEAQ (reference sequence). V lost 3 bases and J lost 3; bases outside the gene matches: 8. The CDR3 length is 16 residues.